The source of this T cell receptor (beta chain) is a study of OX40 agonist ivuxolimab in advanced cancers. The wider study: Enrollees could have had prior anti-PD-1, anti-PD-L1 or anti-CTLA-4 therapy, which about 40% had received. Patients achieving partial responses numbered three: one hepatocellular carcinoma case and two cutaneous melanoma cases.

The CDR3 runs 12 residues. The V end lost 2 bases, the J end lost 3 bases, and 5 bases lay between the germline ends. Germline V gene sequence: CDR1 MDHEN, CDR2 SYDVKM. TCRdb's copy holds only in-frame clones and misses some; the assay was immunoSEQ multiplex PCR. The repertoire holds roughly 70,000 clones, with 88% as singletons. This clonotype originated in an adult with an advanced solid tumor such as melanoma, head and neck, liver or kidney cancer. The J gene is TRBJ2-7, the V gene TRBV28; D uncertain. The sample was CD4+ or CD8+ T cells sorted from blood, taken in a trial of the OX40 agonist ivuxolimab. Here the CDR3 DNA reads TGTGCCAGCAGTTTAGGTCGCTACGAGCAGTACTTC. The encoded protein is CASSLGRYEQYF.